These 27 T cell receptor beta chains came from one sample sequenced in a study of blood T cell repertoires in COVID-19 (dated by TCRdb to between 2020 and 2021). The library was obtained by the immunoSEQ multiplex PCR assay. Not all clones reach the TCRdb copy of this immuneACCESS table, which keeps in-frame sequences only. Checked studies attribute under half of the gap to unresolved V genes and leave the rest unexplained. In this sample the table shows some 390,000 clones, 75% to 90% of which occur a single time. The leading ten clones occupy around 1.1% of the sample. The sample consisted of PBMCs or T cells enriched from blood (not recorded which). The source of these receptors is a man aged 30 to 45 who had recovered from COVID-19.

The V and J genes are TRBV10-3 and TRBJ2-7; D gene ambiguous. V lost 2 bases, J lost 3 bases, and 17 bases lay in between. The CDR3 totals 16 residues. The germline CDR1 and CDR2 sequences are ENHRY and SYGVKD. CDR3 bases: TGTGCCATCAGTGAGGGCCCCGACTTGTCCTACTACGAGCAGTACTTC. Translated, it gives CAISEGPDLSYYEQYF.

V and J are TRBV28 and TRBJ2-2; D possibly corresponds to TRBD2 (5 bases). Germline loops: CDR1 MDHEN, CDR2 SYDVKM. V was cut by 6 bases and J by 5 bases, with 10 bases left in between. There are 13 residues in the CDR3. CDR3: CASRTGVTGELFF. CDR3 nucleotides: TGTGCCAGCAGGACCGGGGTAACCGGGGAGCTGTTTTTT.

CDR3 loop: CASSVTSGFTDTQYF. CDR3 in DNA: TGTGCCAGCAGCGTTACTAGCGGCTTCACAGATACGCAGTATTTT. The V call is TRBV9, the J call TRBJ2-3, with 8 bases identical to TRBD2. Unmatched junction bases numbered 4, after V lost 2 bases and J lost 2 bases. The CDR3 loop spans 15 amino acids. Germline V CDR1 and CDR2: SGDLS, YYNGEE. Supplemented by reference TRBV9 and TRBJ2-3, the full variable domain reads DSGVTQTPKHLITATGQRVTLRCSPRSGDLSVYWYQQSLDQGLQFLIQYYNGEERAKGNILERFSAQQFPDLHSELNLSSLELGDSALYFCASSVTSGFTDTQYFGPGTRLTVL.

This clone was seen just once. The CDR3 sequence: CAYGTSGPWNEQFF. In nucleotides, the CDR3 is TGTGCCTACGGGACTAGCGGGCCTTGGAATGAGCAGTTCTTC. The genes are TRBV30 and TRBJ2-1, with 12 bases identical to TRBD2. V lost 7 bases, J lost 7 bases, and 8 bases stayed unmatched. CDR1 is GTSNPN and CDR2 is SVGIG in the germline V gene (reference sequence). The CDR3 consists of 14 residues.

The rearrangement joins TRBV5-8 to TRBJ1-4; no firm D call. Per germline, CDR1 SGHTS and CDR2 YDEGEE. The V and J ends lost 3 bases and 0 bases respectively, with 9 bases between them. CDR3 length: 15 amino acids. DNA for the CDR3: TGTGCCAGCAGCTCCTCGGTTGCAACTAATGAAAAACTGTTTTTT. Its protein product is CASSSSVATNEKLFF.

The chain employs TRBV28 and TRBJ1-1; D unclear. This CDR3 is 11 amino acids long. Trimming cost V 5 bases and J 11 bases, with 12 bases left between them. CDR1 MDHEN and CDR2 SYDVKM come from the germline V gene. As DNA, the CDR3 is TGTGCCAGCAGTACCACTTCTCGGGCTTTCTTT. Translation: CASSTTSRAFF.

The chain uses TRBV19 and TRBJ2-2; D is possibly TRBD1 (5 bases). The CDR3 sequence is 15 residues long. Germline values: CDR1 LNHDA, CDR2 SQIVND (reference sequence). V shed 7 bases and J shed 4 bases, with 16 bases lying between them. CDR3 protein: CASTLRTGITGELFF. The CDR3 DNA reads as TGTGCCAGTACCCTTCGAACAGGAATCACCGGGGAGCTGTTTTTT.

This sequence joins TRBV4-1 and TRBJ2-7, with D possibly TRBD2 on 7 matching bases. V was pared by 0 bases and J by 6 bases, with 15 bases between. Germline V CDR1 and CDR2: MGHRA, YSYEKL. The CDR3 has 15 amino acids. The CDR3 DNA is TGCGCCAGCAGCCAAGAAGGACGGGGGGCTGGCGAGCAGTACTTC. Encoded protein: CASSQEGRGAGEQYF.

The chain carries TRBV7-9 and TRBJ2-1, with D perhaps TRBD1 (5 bases). Trimming took 6 bases from V and 3 from J, leaving 12 bases between them. CDR1 and CDR2 (germline): SEHNR, FQNEAQ (reference sequence). The CDR3 runs 14 residues. CDR3 in amino acids: CASRRTDNYNEQFF. The CDR3 DNA reads as TGTGCCAGCAGACGGACGGACAACTACAATGAGCAGTTCTTC.

This chain joins TRBV7-9 and TRBJ1-3; 10 bases match TRBD1. V was clipped by 5 bases and J by 4 bases; unmatched bases: 2. The CDR3 length is 14 residues. CDR1 SEHNR and CDR2 FQNEAQ come from the germline V gene (reference sequence). CDR3 loop: CASSPTGGGNTIYF. For the CDR3, the DNA is TGTGCCAGCAGCCCGACAGGGGGCGGAAACACCATATATTTT.

This clone has a handful of counts. V gene TRBV4-1 combines with J gene TRBJ2-5; 8 bases line up with TRBD2. The germline V gene encodes CDR1 MGHRA and CDR2 YSYEKL. The CDR3 sequence is 15 residues long. With V trimmed by 3 bases and J by 1 base, 4 bases remained unmatched. The CDR3, as DNA: TGCGCCAGCAGCCATCGTGCGGGAGGCCAAGAGACCCAGTACTTC. It encodes CASSHRAGGQETQYF.

The chain is built from TRBV27 and TRBJ1-5; 7 bases are a match to TRBD1. Trimming cost V 4 bases and J 7 bases; bases outside gene matches: 7. CDR1 and CDR2 (germline): MNHEY, SMNVEV (reference sequence). This CDR3 has 14 amino acids. CDR3 sequence (DNA): TGTGCCAGCAGTTACAGGGGCTACGGGCAGCCCCAGCATTTT. It yields the protein CASSYRGYGQPQHF.

DNA for the CDR3: TGTGCCAGCAGACAACTCGGGACAGGGTTGTCTCAGCCCCAGCATTTT. Encoded protein: CASRQLGTGLSQPQHF. V gene TRBV28 combines with J gene TRBJ1-5; 9 positions match TRBD1. Losses at the gene ends were 6 bases for V and 6 bases for J; bases not matched to a gene: 12. This CDR3 is 16 amino acids long. Germline lookup yields CDR1 MDHEN and CDR2 SYDVKM.

The chain employs TRBV21-1 and TRBJ2-7; the D call of TRBD1 is as the table states it, not checked on the DNA. TRBV21-1 is an annotated pseudogene. This CDR3 contains 17 residues. Here the CDR3 DNA reads TGTGCCAGCAACACAAAGACTAAGAGACAGGGGTGGTACGAGCAGTACTTC. Translation gives CASNTKTKRQGWYEQYF.

This rearrangement joins TRBV5-5 to TRBJ2-3, with 10 bases matching TRBD2. CDR3 size: 17 residues. After removal of 3 bases from V and 4 bases from J, the junction contained 11 bases not matched to a gene. Per the germline V gene, CDR1 is SGHKS and CDR2 is YYEKEE (reference sequence). CDR3 region: CASSSKVAGGGADTQYF. The DNA for the CDR3 is TGTGCCAGCAGCTCCAAAGTAGCGGGAGGCGGGGCAGATACGCAGTATTTT.

This rearrangement joins TRBV2 to TRBJ1-1; 8 nucleotides agree with TRBD1. Trimming removed 10 bases from V and 4 bases from J; junction bases left unmatched: 8. Germline loops: CDR1 SNHLY, CDR2 FYNNEI. CDR3 size: 13 residues. This CDR3 is CATRTGTSTEAFF. The DNA of the CDR3 is TGTGCCACTAGGACAGGGACGAGCACTGAAGCTTTCTTT.

The chain is built from TRBV19 and TRBJ2-7; a weak D match, TRBD2 (7 bases). The length of the CDR3 is 14 residues. Deletions cut 6 bases from V and 3 bases from J, with 15 bases between. Per germline, CDR1 LNHDA and CDR2 SQIVND (reference sequence). CDR3 DNA sequence: TGTGCCAGTAGCCTACGAGGGGGGGACTACGAGCAGTACTTC. Amino acid sequence: CASSLRGGDYEQYF.

The chain uses TRBV6-1 and TRBJ1-4, with 8 bases lining up with TRBD1. V lost 0 bases, J lost 4 bases, and 7 bases stayed unmatched. CDR1 MNHNS and CDR2 SASEGT come from the germline V gene. This CDR3 has 17 residues. CDR3 amino acids: CASSEALWDRINEKLFF. Written as DNA, the CDR3 is TGTGCCAGCAGTGAAGCGCTCTGGGACAGGATTAATGAAAAACTGTTTTTT.

V usage is TRBV11-2 and J usage is TRBJ2-1; TRBD2 matches at 7 bases. This CDR3 contains 16 residues. The germline CDR1 and CDR2 sequences are SGHAT and FQNNGV. After removal of 3 bases from V and 3 bases from J, the junction contained 8 bases not matched to a gene. The CDR3: CASSFRSSGLYNEQFF. CDR3 sequence (DNA): TGTGCCAGCAGCTTCCGATCTAGCGGCCTCTACAATGAGCAGTTCTTC.

The V and J genes are TRBV25-1 and TRBJ1-6; D not certain. From germline, CDR1 is MGHDK and CDR2 SYGVNS. With 6 bases removed from V and 7 bases from J, the gap between germline ends came to 16 bases. CDR3 size: 15 residues. This chain's CDR3 is CASRPSLGRNSPLHF. CDR3 nucleotides: TGTGCCAGCAGGCCCTCGTTGGGGAGAAATTCACCCCTCCACTTT.

This clone was observed a single time. The chain couples TRBV27 to TRBJ1-6; D possibly corresponds to TRBD1 (5 bases). The CDR3 sequence is 15 residues long. V shed 0 bases and J shed 4 bases, with 7 bases lying between them. In germline, CDR1 is MNHEY, CDR2 SMNVEV (reference sequence). Here the CDR3 reads CASSLSGGYNSPLHF. The CDR3 DNA sequence: TGTGCCAGCAGTTTATCCGGGGGGTATAATTCACCCCTCCACTTT.

The chain recombines TRBV23-1 with TRBJ2-2; the match to TRBD2 covers 12 bases. TRBV23-1 is given ORF status, its function remaining uncertain. Trimming at V came to 4 bases and at J to 6 bases, leaving 6 bases not matched to a gene. The CDR3 sequence is 16 residues long. As DNA, the CDR3 is TGCGCCAGCAGTCGCACGACTAGCGGGAGACCCGGGGAGCTGTTTTTT. Its protein is CASSRTTSGRPGELFF.

The gene calls are TRBV5-1 and TRBJ1-1; TRBD1 agrees at 8 bases. CDR3 size: 13 residues. V was clipped by 4 bases and J by 8 bases; unmatched bases: 7. Germline V CDR1 and CDR2: SGHRS, YFSETQ. The CDR3 region has the DNA TGCGCCAGCAGCGGACCTTCAGGGGGCGAAGCTTTCTTT. This gives the protein CASSGPSGGEAFF.

The V and J genes are TRBV19 and TRBJ1-1; D not resolved. CDR1 and CDR2 (germline): LNHDA, SQIVND (reference sequence). CDR3 length: 12 amino acids. Trimming removed 6 bases from V and 1 base from J, with 6 bases in between. The CDR3 sequence: CASSFRNTEAFF. The CDR3 nucleotides are TGTGCCAGTAGCTTTCGGAACACTGAAGCTTTCTTT. Based on the CDR3 plus reference TRBV19 and TRBJ1-1, the full variable domain is DGGITQSPKYLFRKEGQNVTLSCEQNLNHDAMYWYRQDPGQGLRLIYYSQIVNDFQKGDIAEGYSVSREKKESFPLTVTSAQKNPTAFYLCASSFRNTEAFFGQGTRLTVV.

This chain joins TRBV3-1 (or the pseudogene TRBV3-2) and TRBJ2-1; possible D gene TRBD2, 5 bases. CDR3 length: 14 amino acids. Germline V gene lookup returns CDR1 LGHDT and CDR2 YNNKEL (reference sequence). V was shortened by 3 bases and J by 8 bases, with 14 bases between the two germline ends. CDR3: CASSHAFGSDEQFF. For the CDR3, the DNA is TGTGCCAGCAGCCACGCATTTGGGAGCGATGAGCAGTTCTTC.

The gene calls are TRBV3-1 (or the pseudogene TRBV3-2) and TRBJ2-1; D might be TRBD1 (5 bases). This CDR3 spans 15 amino acids. CDR1 and CDR2 (germline): LGHDT, YNNKEL (reference sequence). V lost 0 bases and J lost 7, with 13 bases in between. CDR3 bases: TGTGCCAGCAGCCAAGACCAGGGTCCCACAAATGAGCAGTTCTTC. Protein product: CASSQDQGPTNEQFF.

About this clone itself: This CDR3 is also generated by other DNA sequences in the sample. The rearrangement joins TRBV3-1 (or the pseudogene TRBV3-2) to TRBJ2-4, with a possible D match to TRBD2 (5 bases). The V and J ends lost 2 bases and 1 base respectively, with 6 bases between them. Germline V gene data show CDR1 as LGHDT and CDR2 as YNNKEL (reference sequence). The CDR3 loop spans 14 amino acids. The CDR3 protein is CASSQRGAKNIQYF. In DNA, the CDR3 is TGTGCCAGCAGCCAACGAGGGGCCAAAAACATTCAGTACTTC.